The 13 T cell receptor beta chains in this list originate from one sample, sequenced in a study of blood T cells in healthy people across ages. Then a second PCR, running roughly 7 to 11 cycles, was carried out with a sample-barcoded 5' primer and a J-beta primer mix. TCRdb re-called the 5' RACE reads through MiXCR, storing one row per CDR3 protein. The sample includes around 670,000 distinct CDR3 sequences, approximately 30% of them seen just once. The sample comprised blood. The receptors were sampled from an elderly woman in good health.

This clonotype has a count of ten or more. This chain joins TRBV4-2 and TRBJ2-5; a possible D gene is TRBD2 (6 bases). The CDR3 covers 15 residues. The ends were cut back, 0 bases at V and 9 bases at J, with 17 bases in the middle. The germline gives CDR1 LGHNA, CDR2 YNFKEQ. CDR3 protein: CASSQERGLKGAQYF. The CDR3 DNA reads TGTGCCAGCAGCCAAGAGCGGGGCTTGAAAGGGGCCCAGTACTTC.

This chain uses TRBV20-1 with TRBJ1-1, with a possible D match to TRBD1 (6 bases). Trimming removed 0 bases at V and 11 bases at J, with 16 bases between. The CDR3 is 13 amino acids. Germline CDR1 is DFQATT and CDR2 is SNEGSKA (reference sequence). As DNA, the CDR3 is TGCAGTGCTAGAGATGCGCAGGGGTGGAGGGCTTTCTTT. This encodes CSARDAQGWRAFF.

This clonotype has a count of ten or more. This sequence joins TRBV4-2 and TRBJ2-1; weak D call: TRBD2 (6 bases). Trimming shortened V by 2 bases and J by 8 bases, and 13 bases separated the two germline ends. Per the germline V gene, CDR1 is LGHNA and CDR2 is YNFKEQ. The CDR3 extends over 14 amino acids. The CDR3 DNA follows: TGTGCCAGCAGCCAACGACTAGTGGGGGATGAGCAGTTCTTC. Its translation: CASSQRLVGDEQFF.

This clonotype was detected once. The chain uses TRBV10-1 and TRBJ2-7, with 7 bases that match TRBD1. The V gene's germline CDR1 is WNHNN and CDR2 SYGVQD (reference sequence). CDR3 length: 12 amino acids. Trimming took 11 bases from V and 4 from J; bases not matched to a gene: 8. The CDR3 DNA follows: TGCGCCGGTAGACAGGGAAGGTACGAGCAGTACTTC. It codes for CAGRQGRYEQYF.

In this sample, this clonotype turned up many times. This chain joins TRBV4-3 and TRBJ2-3; D uncertain. Germline lookup yields CDR1 LGHNA and CDR2 YSLEER. The germline V and J ends were trimmed by 0 bases and 3 bases, with 4 bases remaining between them. The CDR3 covers 13 residues. In nucleotides, the CDR3 is TGCGCCAGCAGCCAAGAAAGGACAGATACGCAGTATTTT. Amino acids: CASSQERTDTQYF.

At least ten counts were recorded for this clonotype. The V and J genes are TRBV29-1 and TRBJ1-2, with D hard to call. This CDR3 has 13 amino acids. Germline V gives CDR1 SQVTM, CDR2 ANQGSEA. The V and J ends lost 3 bases and 0 bases respectively, with 8 bases between them. Here the CDR3 reads CSVDLQANYGYTF. Here the CDR3 DNA reads TGCAGCGTTGACCTGCAAGCTAACTATGGCTACACCTTC.

In its sample, this clonotype was seen many times. The chain couples TRBV5-5 to TRBJ2-7; TRBD1 is a possible D gene (6 bases). Germline CDR1 SGHKS, CDR2 YYEKEE (reference sequence). The CDR3 contains 16 residues. V was clipped by 4 bases and J by 1 base, with 18 bases between them. This CDR3 reads CASSPTTGSVSYEQYF. CDR3 DNA: TGTGCCAGCAGCCCCACGACAGGTTCCGTTTCCTACGAGCAGTACTTC.

This clonotype was recorded many times. This chain joins TRBV20-1 and TRBJ1-6, with 9 bases lining up with TRBD1. The CDR3 has 16 amino acids. Germline V gene sequence: CDR1 DFQATT, CDR2 SNEGSKA (reference sequence). After removal of 0 bases from V and 9 bases from J, the junction contained 9 bases not matched to a gene. In nucleotides, the CDR3 is TGCAGTGCTAGAGAGGGACAGGGTCTCAGGGGTTCACCCCTCCACTTT. This encodes CSAREGQGLRGSPLHF.

The V and J genes are TRBV6-1 and TRBJ1-5; D is possibly TRBD1 (5 bases). The germline V gene has CDR1 MNHNS and CDR2 SASEGT. This CDR3 spans 15 amino acids. Trimming pared 2 bases from V and 0 bases from J, leaving 8 bases between. The CDR3 here is CASSERGVSNQPQHF. CDR3 coding DNA: TGTGCCAGCAGTGAAAGGGGCGTTAGCAATCAGCCCCAGCATTTT.

For this clonotype: A read error is possible here, since a much larger clone lies one base away. V gene TRBV7-6 combines with J gene TRBJ2-5; perhaps TRBD1 as D (5 bases). Looked up from germline, CDR1 is SGHVS and CDR2 is FNYEAQ. V lost 0 bases and J lost 4, with 18 bases in between. This CDR3 comprises 17 residues. CDR3 sequence (DNA): TGTGCCAGCAGCTTAGCGAACGTCAGGGCCCACCGAGAGACCCAGTACTTC. This translates into CASSLANVRAHRETQYF.

The genes are TRBV30 and TRBJ1-4, with 9 bases aligning to TRBD1. The V segment lost 3 bases and the J segment 4 bases; nucleotides outside the gene matches: 12. Germline values: CDR1 GTSNPN, CDR2 SVGIG (reference sequence). This CDR3 is built from 17 residues. The CDR3 DNA sequence: TGTGCCTGGAGAGCCGGGACAGGGATGGGATTTAATGAAAAACTGTTTTTT. It codes for CAWRAGTGMGFNEKLFF. Supplemented by reference TRBV30 and TRBJ1-4, the full variable domain reads SQTIHQWPATLVQPVGSPLSLECTVEGTSNPNLYWYRQAAGRGLQLLFYSVGIGQISSEVPQNLSASRPQDRQFILSSKKLLLSDSGFYLCAWRAGTGMGFNEKLFFGSGTQLSVL.

This clonotype occurred many times. The V gene is TRBV3-1, the J gene TRBJ2-1, with D tentatively TRBD1 or TRBD2 (7 bases each). Germline V CDR1 and CDR2: LGHDT, YNNKEL (reference sequence). This CDR3 has 14 amino acids. V was clipped by 1 base and J by 7 bases, with 11 bases between them. CDR3 coding DNA: TGTGCCAGCAGCCAAGCAGGGGGGGGAAATGAGCAGTTCTTC. Its translation: CASSQAGGGNEQFF.

The CDR3 loop reads CASSLAGPLGEKLFF. The CDR3 DNA sequence: TGTGCCAGCAGCTTGGCGGGGCCCCTCGGGGAAAAACTGTTTTTT. The chain combines TRBV6-6 with TRBJ1-4; D is perhaps TRBD1 (5 bases). The CDR3 totals 15 residues. Germline V gene lookup returns CDR1 MNHNY and CDR2 SVGAGI (reference sequence). V was clipped by 6 bases and J by 8 bases, with 19 bases between them.